These T cell receptor beta chains were read from a single sample in a study of shared clonotypes between healthy human individuals. The repertoire was sequenced with immunoSEQ multiplex PCR; TCRdb's copy has only in-frame clones and lacks some. Of over a million clones in the sample, roughly 97% were seen once. The specimen was naive CD4+ T cells sorted from blood. The receptors were gathered from a young man in good health. CDR3s include the opening cysteine and the closing phenylalanine or tryptophan. D genes are given only for firm matches. Size values are once, few and many counts, or a class for expanded clones, and some rows have none.

j_gene: TRBJ2-7; v_gene: TRBV2; abundance: -; d_gene: TRBD2; CDR3aa: CASREGLAVAYEQYF; CDR3nt: TGTGCCAGCAGGGAAGGACTAGCGGTAGCCTACGAGCAGTACTTC
j_gene: TRBJ2-3; v_gene: TRBV9; abundance: -; d_gene: -; CDR3aa: CASSGGERVQTDTQYF; CDR3nt: TGTGCCAGCAGCGGAGGGGAGAGGGTTCAAACAGATACGCAGTATTTT
j_gene: TRBJ2-3; v_gene: TRBV29-1; abundance: -; d_gene: -; CDR3aa: CSVGGGHIDTQYF; CDR3nt: TGCAGCGTTGGGGGGGGCCACATAGATACGCAGTATTTT
j_gene: TRBJ2-7; v_gene: TRBV10-1; abundance: -; d_gene: -; CDR3aa: CASSDLVTDWTEQYF; CDR3nt: TGCGCCAGCAGCGACCTAGTGACGGATTGGACCGAGCAGTACTTC
j_gene: TRBJ2-3; v_gene: TRBV10-3; abundance: -; d_gene: TRBD2; CDR3aa: CAAAQRELNPDTQYF; CDR3nt: TGTGCCGCCGCTCAGCGGGAGCTTAACCCAGATACGCAGTATTTT
j_gene: TRBJ2-3; v_gene: TRBV6-6; abundance: -; d_gene: -; CDR3aa: CASSYDGGTDTQYF; CDR3nt: TGTGCCAGCAGTTACGATGGAGGCACAGATACGCAGTATTTT
j_gene: TRBJ1-3; v_gene: TRBV13; abundance: -; d_gene: -; CDR3aa: CASSFGISGNTIYF; CDR3nt: TGTGCCAGCAGCTTCGGCATCTCTGGAAACACCATATATTTT
j_gene: TRBJ2-5; v_gene: TRBV6-1; abundance: -; d_gene: -; CDR3aa: CASNPGQKKETQYF; CDR3nt: TGTGCCAGCAACCCGGGACAAAAGAAAGAGACCCAGTACTTC
j_gene: TRBJ2-1; v_gene: TRBV7-6; abundance: -; d_gene: -; CDR3aa: CASSGWGKTNEQFF; CDR3nt: TGTGCCAGCAGCGGATGGGGAAAGACAAATGAGCAGTTCTTC
j_gene: TRBJ1-1; v_gene: TRBV6-5; abundance: few; d_gene: TRBD1; CDR3aa: CASSPTGGVTEAFF; CDR3nt: TGTGCCAGCAGTCCGACAGGGGGTGTCACTGAAGCTTTCTTT
j_gene: TRBJ2-7; v_gene: TRBV2; abundance: -; d_gene: TRBD2; CDR3aa: CASTPSGRAEGEQYF; CDR3nt: TGTGCCAGCACGCCTAGCGGGAGGGCCGAAGGCGAGCAGTACTTC
j_gene: TRBJ2-2; v_gene: TRBV4-3; abundance: -; d_gene: -; CDR3aa: CASSQDPNGVLNTGELFF; CDR3nt: TGCGCCAGCAGCCAAGACCCTAATGGAGTTTTGAACACCGGGGAGCTGTTTTTT
j_gene: TRBJ2-1; v_gene: TRBV7-6; abundance: once; d_gene: TRBD1; CDR3aa: CASSRDRVSDEQFF; CDR3nt: TGTGCCAGCAGCCGGGACAGGGTCAGCGATGAGCAGTTCTTC
j_gene: TRBJ2-2; v_gene: TRBV4-3; abundance: -; d_gene: TRBD1; CDR3aa: CASSHGQGLIGELFF; CDR3nt: TGCGCCAGCAGCCATGGACAGGGGTTGATCGGGGAGCTGTTTTTT
j_gene: TRBJ2-3; v_gene: TRBV11-2; abundance: -; d_gene: -; CDR3aa: CASSLVGGTSTDTQYF; CDR3nt: TGTGCCAGCAGCTTAGTTGGGGGTACTAGCACAGATACGCAGTATTTT
j_gene: TRBJ2-5; v_gene: TRBV7-6; abundance: -; d_gene: -; CDR3aa: CASSRPQETQYF; CDR3nt: TGTGCCAGCAGCCGGCCCCAAGAGACCCAGTACTTC
j_gene: TRBJ1-3; v_gene: TRBV6-1; abundance: -; d_gene: -; CDR3aa: CASSVKLFSGNTIYF; CDR3nt: TGTGCCAGCAGTGTCAAACTCTTTAGTGGAAACACCATATATTTT
j_gene: TRBJ2-2; v_gene: TRBV7-9; abundance: -; d_gene: TRBD1; CDR3aa: CASSLDRGPVGELFF; CDR3nt: TGTGCCAGCAGCTTAGACAGGGGGCCGGTCGGGGAGCTGTTTTTT
j_gene: TRBJ2-3; v_gene: TRBV18; abundance: -; d_gene: -; CDR3aa: CASSPTVGVSRADTQYF; CDR3nt: TGTGCCAGCTCACCCACAGTCGGAGTTAGTCGGGCAGATACGCAGTATTTT
j_gene: TRBJ2-7; v_gene: TRBV6-5; abundance: -; d_gene: TRBD1; CDR3aa: CASTRDREQYF; CDR3nt: TGTGCCAGCACCAGGGACAGGGAGCAGTACTTC
j_gene: TRBJ2-3; v_gene: TRBV5-1; abundance: -; d_gene: -; CDR3aa: CASIGGSTDTQYF; CDR3nt: TGCGCCAGCATTGGAGGAAGCACAGATACGCAGTATTTT
j_gene: TRBJ2-1; v_gene: TRBV2; abundance: -; d_gene: TRBD2; CDR3aa: CASSDWGRAYNEQFF; CDR3nt: TGTGCCAGCAGTGATTGGGGGAGGGCCTACAATGAGCAGTTCTTC
j_gene: TRBJ2-7; v_gene: TRBV5-1; abundance: -; d_gene: TRBD2; CDR3aa: CASSLADNGAGAYEQYF; CDR3nt: TGCGCCAGCAGCTTGGCCGACAACGGAGCGGGAGCCTACGAGCAGTACTTC
j_gene: TRBJ2-1; v_gene: TRBV7-2; abundance: once; d_gene: TRBD2; CDR3aa: CASSHKTSGNEQFF; CDR3nt: TGTGCCAGCAGCCATAAAACTAGCGGGAACGAGCAGTTCTTC
j_gene: TRBJ2-1; v_gene: TRBV9; abundance: -; d_gene: TRBD1; CDR3aa: CASSGYSGQGNNEQFF; CDR3nt: TGTGCCAGCAGCGGGTACTCGGGACAGGGAAACAATGAGCAGTTCTTC
j_gene: TRBJ1-4; v_gene: TRBV27; abundance: once; d_gene: -; CDR3aa: CASSLQGYEKLFF; CDR3nt: TGTGCCAGCAGTTTACAGGGTTATGAAAAACTGTTTTTT
j_gene: TRBJ2-2; v_gene: TRBV5-4; abundance: -; d_gene: -; CDR3aa: CASSTRTHSTGELFF; CDR3nt: TGTGCCAGCAGCACCCGGACTCACTCCACCGGGGAGCTGTTTTTT
j_gene: TRBJ1-5; v_gene: TRBV28; abundance: -; d_gene: -; CDR3aa: CASSLSGQPQHF; CDR3nt: TGTGCCAGCAGTTTATCCGGTCAGCCCCAGCATTTT
j_gene: TRBJ2-1; v_gene: TRBV9; abundance: once; d_gene: -; CDR3aa: CASSVAGGSAEQFF; CDR3nt: TGTGCCAGCAGCGTAGCTGGGGGGTCGGCTGAGCAGTTCTTC
j_gene: TRBJ1-3; v_gene: TRBV6-5; abundance: -; d_gene: -; CDR3aa: CASSYPSGASGNTIYF; CDR3nt: TGTGCCAGCAGTTACCCCTCCGGGGCCTCTGGAAACACCATATATTTT
j_gene: TRBJ2-3; v_gene: TRBV18; abundance: -; d_gene: TRBD1; CDR3aa: CASSPAGGATDTQYF; CDR3nt: TGTGCCAGCTCACCAGCAGGGGGCGCGACAGATACGCAGTATTTT
j_gene: TRBJ1-1; v_gene: TRBV5-4; abundance: -; d_gene: -; CDR3aa: CASSPLNTEAFF; CDR3nt: TGTGCCAGCAGCCCCCTGAACACTGAAGCTTTCTTT
j_gene: TRBJ1-4; v_gene: TRBV7-6; abundance: -; d_gene: -; CDR3aa: CASSLGGIANEKLFF; CDR3nt: TGTGCCAGCAGCTTAGGAGGGATCGCGAATGAAAAACTGTTTTTT
j_gene: TRBJ1-5; v_gene: TRBV23-1; abundance: -; d_gene: -; CDR3aa: CASSQSEGHKVVHQPQHF; CDR3nt: TGCGCCAGCAGTCAATCGGAGGGGCATAAGGTGGTCCATCAGCCCCAGCATTTT
j_gene: TRBJ1-5; v_gene: TRBV5-5; abundance: -; d_gene: TRBD1; CDR3aa: CASSVSGQGNQPQHF; CDR3nt: TGTGCCAGCAGCGTGTCGGGACAGGGCAATCAGCCCCAGCATTTT
j_gene: TRBJ1-1; v_gene: TRBV7-2; abundance: -; d_gene: -; CDR3aa: CASSLARRMNTEAFF; CDR3nt: TGTGCCAGCAGCTTAGCAAGGAGGATGAACACTGAAGCTTTCTTT
j_gene: TRBJ2-2; v_gene: TRBV9; abundance: -; d_gene: -; CDR3aa: CASSASGLVANTGELFF; CDR3nt: TGTGCCAGCAGCGCCTCCGGTCTAGTGGCCAACACCGGGGAGCTGTTTTTT
j_gene: TRBJ2-3; v_gene: TRBV9; abundance: -; d_gene: -; CDR3aa: CASSPRTASRDTQYF; CDR3nt: TGTGCCAGCAGCCCGCGGACAGCGAGTCGGGATACGCAGTATTTT
j_gene: TRBJ1-1; v_gene: TRBV6-6; abundance: once; d_gene: -; CDR3aa: CASSRGGLTEAFF; CDR3nt: TGTGCCAGCAGTAGGGGGGGGCTCACTGAAGCTTTCTTT
j_gene: TRBJ1-3; v_gene: TRBV6-5; abundance: -; d_gene: -; CDR3aa: CASSYLPGVNTIYF; CDR3nt: TGTGCCAGCAGTTACCTACCGGGAGTAAACACCATATATTTT
j_gene: TRBJ1-1; v_gene: TRBV27; abundance: -; d_gene: -; CDR3aa: CASTRGSPGTSDTEAFF; CDR3nt: TGTGCCAGCACCCGAGGATCTCCGGGGACAAGTGACACTGAAGCTTTCTTT
j_gene: TRBJ1-1; v_gene: TRBV7-2; abundance: -; d_gene: -; CDR3aa: CASSLRGAEAFF; CDR3nt: TGTGCCAGCAGCTTGAGGGGCGCTGAAGCTTTCTTT
j_gene: TRBJ1-1; v_gene: TRBV9; abundance: -; d_gene: TRBD1; CDR3aa: CASSVEGQGYTEAFF; CDR3nt: TGTGCCAGCAGCGTAGAGGGACAGGGGTACACTGAAGCTTTCTTT
j_gene: TRBJ2-5; v_gene: TRBV11-1; abundance: -; d_gene: TRBD2; CDR3aa: CASSPGTSGRETQYF; CDR3nt: TGTGCCAGCAGTCCCGGGACTAGCGGGAGGGAGACCCAGTACTTC
j_gene: TRBJ1-1; v_gene: TRBV18; abundance: once; d_gene: -; CDR3aa: CASSPIGGEAFF; CDR3nt: TGTGCCAGCTCACCAATCGGGGGTGAAGCTTTCTTT
j_gene: TRBJ2-5; v_gene: TRBV4-1; abundance: -; d_gene: TRBD2; CDR3aa: CASSGSRTSGRAVETQYF; CDR3nt: TGCGCCAGCAGCGGAAGCCGGACTAGCGGGAGGGCCGTGGAGACCCAGTACTTC
j_gene: TRBJ2-7; v_gene: TRBV10-3; abundance: -; d_gene: -; CDR3aa: CAISESSQGTYEQYF; CDR3nt: TGTGCCATCAGTGAGTCTTCGCAGGGAACCTACGAGCAGTACTTC
j_gene: TRBJ2-7; v_gene: TRBV30; abundance: -; d_gene: TRBD2; CDR3aa: CAGNWDYLYEQYF; CDR3nt: TGTGCCGGTAATTGGGACTACCTCTACGAGCAGTACTTC
j_gene: TRBJ2-5; v_gene: TRBV6-1; abundance: once; d_gene: -; CDR3aa: CASPLQGSGTQYF; CDR3nt: TGTGCCAGTCCACTTCAGGGGTCGGGGACCCAGTACTTC